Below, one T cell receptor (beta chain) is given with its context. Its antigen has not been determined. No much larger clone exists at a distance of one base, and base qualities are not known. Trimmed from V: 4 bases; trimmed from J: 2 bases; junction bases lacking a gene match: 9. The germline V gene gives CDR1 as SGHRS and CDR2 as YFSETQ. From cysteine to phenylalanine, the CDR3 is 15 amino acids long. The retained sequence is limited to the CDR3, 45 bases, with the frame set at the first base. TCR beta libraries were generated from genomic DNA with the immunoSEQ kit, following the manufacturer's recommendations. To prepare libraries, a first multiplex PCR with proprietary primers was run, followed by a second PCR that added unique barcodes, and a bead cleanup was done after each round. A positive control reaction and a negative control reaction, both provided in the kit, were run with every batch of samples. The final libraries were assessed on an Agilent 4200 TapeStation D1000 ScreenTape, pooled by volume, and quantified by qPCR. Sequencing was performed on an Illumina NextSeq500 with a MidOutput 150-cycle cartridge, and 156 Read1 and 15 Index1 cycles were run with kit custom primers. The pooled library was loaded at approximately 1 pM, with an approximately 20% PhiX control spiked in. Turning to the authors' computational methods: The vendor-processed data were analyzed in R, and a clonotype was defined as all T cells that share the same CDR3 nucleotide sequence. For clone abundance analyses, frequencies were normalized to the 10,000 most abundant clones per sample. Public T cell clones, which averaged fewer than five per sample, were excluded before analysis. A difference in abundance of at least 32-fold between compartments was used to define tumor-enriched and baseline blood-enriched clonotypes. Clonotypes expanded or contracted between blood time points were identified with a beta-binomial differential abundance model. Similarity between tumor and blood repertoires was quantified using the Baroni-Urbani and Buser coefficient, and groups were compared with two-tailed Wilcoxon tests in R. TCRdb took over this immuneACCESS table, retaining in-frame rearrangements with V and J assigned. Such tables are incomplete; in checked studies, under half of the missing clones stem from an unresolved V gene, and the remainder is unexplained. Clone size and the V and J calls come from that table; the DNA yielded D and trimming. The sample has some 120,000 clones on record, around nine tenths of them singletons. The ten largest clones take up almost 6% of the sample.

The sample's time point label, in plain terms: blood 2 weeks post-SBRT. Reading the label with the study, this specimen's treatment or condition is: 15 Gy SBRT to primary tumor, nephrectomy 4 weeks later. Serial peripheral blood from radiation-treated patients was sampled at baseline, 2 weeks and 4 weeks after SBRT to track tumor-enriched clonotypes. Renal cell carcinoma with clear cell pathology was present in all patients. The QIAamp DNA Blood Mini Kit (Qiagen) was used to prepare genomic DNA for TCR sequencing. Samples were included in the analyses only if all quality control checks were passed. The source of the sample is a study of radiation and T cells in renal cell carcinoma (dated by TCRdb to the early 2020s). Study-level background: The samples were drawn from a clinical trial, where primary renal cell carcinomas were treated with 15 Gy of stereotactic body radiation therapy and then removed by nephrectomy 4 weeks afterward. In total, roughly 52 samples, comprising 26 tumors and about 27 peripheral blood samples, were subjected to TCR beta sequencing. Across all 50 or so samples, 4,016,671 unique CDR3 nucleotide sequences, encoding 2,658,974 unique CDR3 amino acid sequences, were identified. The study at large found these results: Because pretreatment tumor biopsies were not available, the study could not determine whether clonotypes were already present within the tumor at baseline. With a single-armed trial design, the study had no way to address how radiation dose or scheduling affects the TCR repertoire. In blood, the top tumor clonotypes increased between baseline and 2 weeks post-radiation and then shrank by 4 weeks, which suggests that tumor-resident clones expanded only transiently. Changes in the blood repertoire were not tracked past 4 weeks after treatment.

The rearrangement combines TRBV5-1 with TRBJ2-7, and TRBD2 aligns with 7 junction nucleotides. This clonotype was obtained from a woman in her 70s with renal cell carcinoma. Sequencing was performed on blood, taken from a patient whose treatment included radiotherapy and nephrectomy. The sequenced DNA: TGCGCCAGCAGCACCGACGGGGGGAAAGCCTACGAGCAGTACTTC. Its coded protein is CASSTDGGKAYEQYF.